This TCR beta chain is from a study of CD8 T cells in ankylosing spondylitis. General study results and limits: Roughly eight highly homologous variants made up a TCR beta motif that seemed to typify ankylosing spondylitis blood.

The CDR3 contains 15 residues. Germline assignment: CDR1 MNHEY and CDR2 SVGEGT. V dropped 7 bases and J dropped 1 base, with 15 bases sitting between them. This clonotype was counted many times. Its antigen is not known. TCRdb reprocessed the 5' RACE reads via MiXCR and lists one record per CDR3 protein. The sample shows around 490,000 distinct CDR3 sequences, about 5.4% of them seen only once. Sequenced material: blood, either unsorted or a sorted T cell fraction (not recorded which). This sequence originates from a male donor with ankylosing spondylitis. The chain combines TRBV6-2 or TRBV6-3 with TRBJ2-3, with no clear D. The CDR3 nucleotides read TGTGCCAGCACTTCCCCGGGCCAACGCACAGATACGCAGTATTTT. This sequence encodes CASTSPGQRTDTQYF.